What follows is one T cell receptor beta chain and its context. The specificity of this receptor is unknown. Base qualities are not recorded, but no much larger clone differs from it by a single base. The sample originates from a study of T cell responses to AZD1222 COVID-19 vaccine (dated by TCRdb to the early 2020s). General notes on the study: Because spike-specific TCR depth and breadth did not differ between the two schedules, AZD1222 recipients who got a second dose at roughly 4 weeks were pooled with those who got a second dose at roughly 12 weeks. A total of 230 to 250 trial participants underwent TCR sequencing, of whom under 220 had received two doses of AZD1222 and around 25 had received two doses of the MenACWY control vaccine. Trial participants were enrolled by age into subgroups of 18-55, 56-69 and 70-plus years, and 148, 28 and 57 TCR-sequenced participants, respectively, were included in these subgroups. The study at large found these results: The whole spike protein was spanned by vaccine-associated CD4 TCRs, and dominant responses were seen in regions 160-218 and 743-854. In the small 56-69-year group, the increase in depth fell short of significance, most likely because of low power. Nearly half of unique spike-specific TCRs reportedly recognized epitopes outside regions mutated in the B.1.351 and B.1.1.7 variants. After two AZD1222 doses, spike-specific TCR breadth and depth were significantly higher than at day 0 and than in MenACWY recipients. Only six or seven AZD1222 recipients were SARS-CoV-2 seropositive at baseline, limiting conclusions about previously exposed vaccinees. Participants were mostly white British, with more females than males. The authors suggested clonal diversity may have been underestimated. Because no day 14 peak-response samples were available, the repertoires could be characterized only after the peak T cell response.

Its CDR3 holds 14 amino acids, cysteine through phenylalanine. Only the CDR3 DNA stays, 42 bases, in frame from base 1. For this chain, trimming is 2 bases at the V end and 8 bases at the J end, and the number of junction bases without a gene match is 5. Based on the germline V gene, the CDR1 and CDR2 sequences are MRHNA and SNTAGT. Sample time point, as interpreted from the label and publication: baseline before first vaccination. Vaccinee samples were obtained from the UK trials COV001 and COV002, which included a single-blind randomized controlled phase 2/3 trial of AZD1222 (ChAdOx1 nCoV-19) in healthy adults. For TCRbeta chain sequencing, PBMC samples from trial participants were taken at day 0 and at day 28 after the second dose. The CDR3 regions of human TCRbeta chains were analyzed by immunosequencing. Under the source paper's analysis protocol: Repertoire TCRs were checked for matches against a reference library of SARS-CoV-2-specific TCRs that had been generated using the MIRA antigen-specificity platform. Breadth was defined as the fraction of unique TCRs that were SARS-CoV-2-associated. Depth was defined as the fraction of total T cells that were SARS-CoV-2-associated. Using the MIRA data, each spike-specific TCR was assigned both to the spike region to which the TCR was reactive and to a CD4 or CD8 class. Log10-transformed breadth and depth values were compared by one-way ANOVA with Sidak's multiple comparisons tests. TCRdb obtained this table from immuneACCESS and retained in-frame rearrangements with V and J assigned. These tables miss some clones; where compared with another copy, unresolved V genes account for less than half of the shortfall, and the remainder is unexplained. D and trimming come from the DNA, and the V and J calls and clone size come from that table. The sample table shows fewer than 150,000 clones, and over 75% are seen once. In total, the top ten clones hold around 6% of the sample.

Sequencing used peripheral blood, obtained on day 0 of AZD1222 vaccination. Recombination joined TRBV6-4 with TRBJ2-1; 8 central nucleotides agree with TRBD2. The source of this sequence is an adult in good health. CDR3 reads: CASSDPIAGHEQFF. The DNA sequence is TGTGCCAGCAGTGACCCTATAGCGGGGCATGAGCAGTTCTTC.